This T cell receptor beta chain was documented in a study of technical replicates of blood from a few donors. This CDR3 has 23 residues. The assay was immunoSEQ multiplex PCR, and TCRdb's table has in-frame clones only and misses some. Among some 15,000 clones listed, roughly 87% were seen once. The V and J genes are TRBV21-1 and TRBJ2-3; TRBD2, as called in the table, went unchecked against the DNA. TRBV21-1 is designated a pseudogene. The sequence was obtained from a human donor in good health. Sequencing used PBMCs. The CDR3 loop is CASSKDIPGLAGRGRTSTDTQYF. For the CDR3, the DNA is TGTGCCAGCAGCAAGGATATACCGGGACTAGCGGGAAGGGGGAGAACTAGCACAGATACGCAGTATTTT.